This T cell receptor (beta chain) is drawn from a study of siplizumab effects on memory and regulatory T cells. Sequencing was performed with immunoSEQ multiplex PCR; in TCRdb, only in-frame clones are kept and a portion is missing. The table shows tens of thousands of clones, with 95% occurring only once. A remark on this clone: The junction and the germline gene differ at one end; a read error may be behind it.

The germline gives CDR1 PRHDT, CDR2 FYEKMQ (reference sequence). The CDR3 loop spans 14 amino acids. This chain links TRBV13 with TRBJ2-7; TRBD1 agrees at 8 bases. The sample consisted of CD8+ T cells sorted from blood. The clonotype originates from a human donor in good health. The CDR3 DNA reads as TGTGCCAGCAGCATAGGACAGGGAGGCTACGAGCAGTACTTC. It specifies CASSIGQGGYEQYF.